This passage covers 15 T cell receptor beta chains from one sample sequenced in a study of blood T cell repertoires in COVID-19. The table came from immunoSEQ multiplex PCR; TCRdb's copy has only in-frame clones and leaves some out. The sample carries about 47,000 clones, 68% recorded once. Sequencing was carried out using peripheral blood. These receptors all stem from an older woman with acute or convalescent COVID-19.

The rearrangement joins TRBV19 to TRBJ2-7; 9 bases are shared with TRBD1. There are 15 residues in the CDR3. Germline CDR1 and CDR2: LNHDA and SQIVND (reference sequence). V lost 3 bases, J lost 1 base, and 4 bases stayed unmatched. The DNA of the CDR3 is TGTGCCAGTAGTATGGTCGGGACAGGGTCCTACGAGCAGTACTTC. Its translation: CASSMVGTGSYEQYF. The full variable domain, rest sourced from reference TRBV19 and TRBJ2-7, is DGGITQSPKYLFRKEGQNVTLSCEQNLNHDAMYWYRQDPGQGLRLIYYSQIVNDFQKGDIAEGYSVSREKKESFPLTVTSAQKNPTAFYLCASSMVGTGSYEQYFGPGTRLTVT.

The V gene is TRBV6-1, the J gene TRBJ1-5; 7 bases align to TRBD1. The germline V gene has CDR1 MNHNS and CDR2 SASEGT. The CDR3 loop spans 15 amino acids. The trim removed 3 bases at V and 5 bases at J, leaving 7 bases unmatched. CDR3 loop: CASSEGTVFHQPQHF. The DNA of the CDR3 is TGTGCCAGCAGTGAGGGGACAGTATTTCATCAGCCCCAGCATTTT.

This clone showed up just a few times. The CDR3 is CASSPSDRAGYTF. CDR3 DNA: TGTGCCAGCAGCCCTTCGGACAGGGCTGGCTACACCTTC. This chain joins TRBV25-1 and TRBJ1-2, with 8 nucleotides matching TRBD1. Trimming at V came to 6 bases and at J to 7 bases, leaving 7 bases not matched to a gene. The CDR3 contains 13 residues. Germline V gene sequence: CDR1 MGHDK, CDR2 SYGVNS.

This clone was recorded a few times. This rearrangement joins TRBV5-4 to TRBJ2-3, with TRBD2 identical over 8 bases. V lost 0 bases, J lost 3 bases, and 9 bases stayed unmatched. CDR1 and CDR2 (germline): SGHNT, YYREEE (reference sequence). CDR3 size: 17 residues. The CDR3 protein is CASSLAGRGGRTDTQYF. CDR3 DNA: TGTGCCAGCAGCTTGGCCGGACGGGGGGGCCGGACAGATACGCAGTATTTT.

The chain joins TRBV7-6 to TRBJ2-5; D perhaps matches TRBD2 (5 bases). The CDR3 is 15 amino acids. The V gene lost 5 bases and the J gene lost 2 bases, with 15 bases spanning the gap. The V gene's germline CDR1 is SGHVS and CDR2 FNYEAQ. The CDR3 region has the DNA TGTGCCAGCAGCCAACGTGCTAGCTGGCAAGAGACCCAGTACTTC. Its protein is CASSQRASWQETQYF.

V usage is TRBV2 and J usage is TRBJ2-5; D possibly corresponds to TRBD1 (5 bases). This CDR3 contains 13 residues. Trimming took 8 bases from V and 1 from J, leaving 11 bases between them. From germline, CDR1 is SNHLY and CDR2 FYNNEI. The chain's CDR3 is CASGAGLQETQYF. The CDR3 region has the DNA TGTGCCAGCGGGGCAGGGCTCCAAGAGACCCAGTACTTC.

The V call is TRBV7-9, the J call TRBJ2-2, with unresolved D. Germline loops: CDR1 SEHNR, CDR2 FQNEAQ (reference sequence). The CDR3 loop spans 12 amino acids. The V end lost 11 bases, the J end lost 4 bases, and 11 bases lay between the germline ends. The CDR3: CAPRQPTGELFF. CDR3 nucleotide sequence: TGTGCCCCGAGGCAGCCCACCGGGGAGCTGTTTTTT.

The V and J genes are TRBV6-6 and TRBJ2-7; 12 nucleotides line up with TRBD2. The germline gives CDR1 MNHNY, CDR2 SVGAGI (reference sequence). After removal of 3 bases from V and 4 bases from J, the junction contained 7 bases not matched to a gene. The length of the CDR3 is 16 residues. CDR3 protein: CASSYSRLAGAYEQYF. CDR3 coding DNA: TGTGCCAGCAGTTATTCTAGACTAGCGGGGGCTTACGAGCAGTACTTC.

The table lists this clone with a count of one. CDR3 sequence reads: CASSEAGDRTFNYGYTF. The CDR3 nucleotides are TGTGCCAGCAGTGAAGCTGGGGACAGGACTTTTAACTATGGCTACACCTTC. The chain uses TRBV6-1 and TRBJ1-2, with 8 bases lining up with TRBD1. With V trimmed by 0 bases and J by 1 base, 7 bases remained unmatched. This CDR3 is built from 17 residues. Germline CDR1 reads MNHNS; CDR2 reads SASEGT.

The genes are TRBV4-2 and TRBJ1-4; 7 nucleotides match TRBD1. Germline-derived CDR1 and CDR2 are LGHNA and YNFKEQ. The trim removed 0 bases at V and 7 bases at J, leaving 8 bases unmatched. CDR3 length equals 16 residues. The CDR3 coding sequence is TGTGCCAGCAGCCAAGAGAAGGGGGCAGTTAGTGAAAAACTGTTTTTT. Translated, it gives CASSQEKGAVSEKLFF.

The chain carries TRBV2 and TRBJ1-1; possibly TRBD1 for D (6 bases). The CDR3 has 13 residues. The V end was cut by 3 bases, the J end by 3 bases, with 8 bases between. Looked up from germline, CDR1 is SNHLY and CDR2 is FYNNEI. CDR3 protein: CASSDQGHTEAFF. The CDR3 DNA reads TGTGCCAGCAGTGATCAGGGGCACACTGAAGCTTTCTTT.

The chain combines TRBV28 with TRBJ2-5; 8 nucleotides match TRBD1. V gave up 8 bases and J gave up 5 bases; unmatched junction bases: 10. The CDR3 loop spans 14 amino acids. Germline V gene data show CDR1 as MDHEN and CDR2 as SYDVKM. CDR3 sequence (DNA): TGTGCCAGCCGTTCGCCAGGGGGCCAGGAGACCCAGTACTTC. Residues: CASRSPGGQETQYF. Based on the CDR3 plus reference TRBV28 and TRBJ2-5, the full variable domain is DVKVTQSSRYLVKRTGEKVFLECVQDMDHENMFWYRQDPGLGLRLIYFSYDVKMKEKGDIPEGYSVSREKKERFSLILESASTNQTSMYLCASRSPGGQETQYFGPGTRLLVL.

The V gene is TRBV7-8, the J gene TRBJ2-1; TRBD1 is a possible D gene (5 bases). Germline V gene data show CDR1 as SGHVS and CDR2 as FQNEAQ. The CDR3 sequence is 16 residues long. Trimming cost V 7 bases and J 0 bases, with 16 bases left between them. CDR3 sequence reads: CASTPQGRGSYNEQFF. The DNA for the CDR3 is TGTGCCAGCACCCCTCAGGGTAGGGGCTCCTACAATGAGCAGTTCTTC. The variable domain in full, completed from reference TRBV7-8 and TRBJ2-1, reads GAGVSQSPRYKVAKRGQDVALRCDPISGHVSLFWYQQALGQGPEFLTYFQNEAQLDKSGLPSDRFFAERPEGSVSTLKIQRTQQEDSAVYLCASTPQGRGSYNEQFFGPGTRLTVL.

J is TRBJ1-5 and V is TRBV10-2; possible D gene TRBD1, 6 bases. Germline V lookup: CDR1 WSHSY, CDR2 SAAADI. This CDR3 comprises 15 residues. The V gene lost 0 bases and the J gene lost 7 bases, with 13 bases spanning the gap. In DNA, the CDR3 is TGCGCCAGCAGTGAGTCAGAAGGGGGAGGGCAGCCCCAGCATTTT. Translating it yields CASSESEGGGQPQHF.

This clone was recorded a few times. The chain couples TRBV2 to TRBJ1-1, with 8 bases lining up with TRBD1. J gave up 4 bases and V 5 bases, and 9 bases lay outside the gene matches. The CDR3 runs 15 residues. Per the germline V gene, CDR1 is SNHLY and CDR2 is FYNNEI. The CDR3 DNA sequence: TGTGCCAGCAGTTGGACAGGGTTTGGTTCCACTGAAGCTTTCTTT. This sequence encodes CASSWTGFGSTEAFF.